The subject of this entry is one TCR beta chain. These data are taken from a study of shared clonotypes between healthy human individuals. Deep was the level used in running the assay. Using 200 ng DNA, 32,000 or so T cell genomes, the sorted-subset replicate PCRs were run. In the source study's methods: ImmunoSEQ yielded junction-only sequences lacking quality scores, so filtering differed. The repertoire was sequenced with immunoSEQ multiplex PCR; TCRdb's copy has only in-frame clones and lacks some. That table is the source of V, J and clone size, and D and trimming were worked out from the DNA. This table holds around 2,000,000 clones, approximately 94% found once. The naive CD8 population came from CD45RO-negative cells selected for CCR7, without terminally differentiated effector memory CD45RA+ cells. The sequenced sample consisted of naive CD8+ T cells from PBMCs. The sequence derives from a man between 18 and 35 years old in good health. Some clones in this sample may be carry-over from other donors' samples.

The CDR3 region has the DNA TGTGCCAGCAGCCCCTTCGGGAGGGGTTTAGAGCAGTACTTC. Translation: CASSPFGRGLEQYF. This rearrangement joins TRBV7-8 to TRBJ2-7, with 8 bases matching TRBD2. CDR1 SGHVS and CDR2 FQNEAQ come from the germline V gene. The CDR3 is made up of 14 amino acids. Trimming at V came to 5 bases and at J to 7 bases, leaving 10 bases not matched to a gene. Supplemented by reference TRBV7-8 and TRBJ2-7, the full variable domain reads GAGVSQSPRYKVAKRGQDVALRCDPISGHVSLFWYQQALGQGPEFLTYFQNEAQLDKSGLPSDRFFAERPEGSVSTLKIQRTQQEDSAVYLCASSPFGRGLEQYFGPGTRLTVT.